This T cell receptor (beta chain) is from a study of blood T cell repertoires in COVID-19. The overall study: Italy, Spain and the United States were the sources of the convalescent and acute COVID-19 samples. From T cells, B-cell-depleted T cells, or PBMCs came the material, which was cDNA or gDNA.

Original handling: The authors estimated nucleated cell counts from reference gene primer amplification. Clones were sequenced by immunoSEQ multiplex PCR, and TCRdb holds only the in-frame ones, with some missing. V and J calls and clone size are those listed in that table; D and trimming were worked out from the DNA. In the table there are 250,000 to 300,000 clones, around 92% of which are singletons. This CDR3 region has 13 residues. Germline V CDR1 and CDR2: LNHDA, SQIVND (reference sequence). Between the trimmed V and J ends, which lost 1 base and 7 bases, there was a span of 7 bases. Participant reports of clinical history set cohort assignment.

The sequence was collected from a woman aged 55-69 years who had recovered from COVID-19. The rearrangement joins TRBV19 to TRBJ1-4; no clear D gene. Sequencing input: PBMCs or T cells enriched from blood (not recorded which). This chain's CDR3 is CASSIVTGEKLFF. The DNA of the CDR3 is TGTGCCAGTAGTATAGTAACGGGTGAAAAACTGTTTTTT.